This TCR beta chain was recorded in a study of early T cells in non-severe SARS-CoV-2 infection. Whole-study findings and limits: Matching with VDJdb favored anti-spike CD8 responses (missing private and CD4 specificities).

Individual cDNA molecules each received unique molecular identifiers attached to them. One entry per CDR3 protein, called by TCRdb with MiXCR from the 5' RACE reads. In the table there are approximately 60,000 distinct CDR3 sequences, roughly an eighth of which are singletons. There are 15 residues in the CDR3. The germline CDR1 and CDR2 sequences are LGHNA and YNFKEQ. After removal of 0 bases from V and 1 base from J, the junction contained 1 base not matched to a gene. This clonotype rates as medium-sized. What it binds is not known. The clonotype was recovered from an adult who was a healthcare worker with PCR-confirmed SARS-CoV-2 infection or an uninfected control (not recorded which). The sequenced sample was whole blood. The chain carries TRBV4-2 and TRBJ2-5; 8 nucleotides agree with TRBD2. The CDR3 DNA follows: TGTGCCAGCAGCCAAGATCGGGGGGGCCAAGAGACCCAGTACTTC. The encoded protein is CASSQDRGGQETQYF.